This TCR beta chain comes out of a study of response to subunit inactivated influenza vaccine. The length of the CDR3 is 16 residues. Germline V gives CDR1 WSHSY, CDR2 SAAADI. V lost 8 bases, J lost 6 bases, and 22 bases lay in between. There are a few counts of this clonotype. Each CDR3 protein gets one entry after TCRdb re-called the RT-PCR reads with MiXCR. The table has about 700,000 distinct CDR3 sequences, more than 11% seen once; the top ten hold approximately 6.5%. The material sequenced was PBMCs from blood, taken 14 to 15 days before vaccination. The V and J genes are TRBV10-2 and TRBJ2-2; D assignment may be TRBD1 or TRBD2 (8 bases each). This receptor was taken from a man aged 50 to 60 who received an inactivated influenza vaccine. In DNA form, the CDR3 reads TGCGCCAGCCTTACAGGGGGGCGGGAGGTCCCCGGGGAGCTGTTTTTT. It yields the protein CASLTGGREVPGELFF.